In this sample, the clone carrying this T cell receptor (beta chain) turned up a few times. Its antigen is not identified. Germline V gene data show CDR1 as SGHTA and CDR2 as FQGNSA. The CDR3 contains 17 residues. Between the trimmed V and J ends, which lost 0 bases and 2 bases, there was a span of 14 bases. Staining for CD45RO/CCR7/CD25/CD127/CD95/CD27 allowed sorting of CD4+ naive, central memory, regulatory and stem cell-like memory cells. Sorted populations all exceeded 98% purity. Isolated RNA was reverse transcribed in full, so expressed TCRB transcripts were sequenced. Sequencing was performed with immunoSEQ multiplex PCR; in TCRdb, only in-frame clones are kept and a portion is missing. In the table there are roughly 130,000 clones, 15% to 20% of which are singletons. The sample belongs to a study of beta chain features in type 1 diabetes. The study's findings and limits: A moderate, significant TCRB CDR3 shortening appeared in type 1 diabetes across four CD4+ subsets. VDJ junctions in type 1 diabetes patients carried more deletions and fewer insertions.

J is TRBJ2-1 and V is TRBV7-2, with D possibly matching TRBD2 (7 bases). This TCR came from a man aged 25 to 40 with type 1 diabetes. Material: central memory CD4+ T cells from blood. DNA for the CDR3: TGTGCCAGCAGCTTAGCCCGGGGAGGGGACACCTACAATGAGCAGTTCTTC. This gives the protein CASSLARGGDTYNEQFF.